These 21 T cell receptor beta chains came from one sample sequenced in a study of T-cell reconstitution after alpha-beta-depleted transplantation in children. The TCRbeta library was prepared with unique molecular identifiers. MiXCR was run by TCRdb on the PCR reads, yielding one entry per CDR3 protein. The top ten clones hold about 17% of a sample with roughly 100,000 distinct CDR3 sequences, 6% to 9% of them seen once. Sequencing used PBMCs, obtained before TCRalphabeta/CD19-depleted stem cell transplant. These receptors all come from a boy aged 2 to 9 with acute lymphoblastic leukemia, due to receive a stem cell transplant.

This clonotype was detected many times. J is TRBJ2-1 and V is TRBV5-1, with a weak D call TRBD1 (5 bases). The germline CDR1 and CDR2 sequences are SGHRS and YFSETQ. This CDR3 contains 13 residues. V was shortened by 4 bases and J by 7 bases, with 12 bases between the two germline ends. Here the CDR3 reads CASSITGTNEQFF. The CDR3 DNA sequence: TGCGCCAGCAGCATTACAGGAACTAATGAGCAGTTCTTC.

The table lists this clonotype with many counts. The rearrangement links TRBV6-4 to TRBJ1-1; the match to TRBD1 covers 7 bases. CDR3 length: 15 amino acids. J gave up 1 base and V 9 bases, and 11 bases lay outside the gene matches. Germline V CDR1 and CDR2: MRHNA, SNTAGT. The CDR3 coding sequence is TGTGCCAGTTCGCAGCTAAGACAGGGGAACACTGAAGCTTTCTTT. Protein: CASSQLRQGNTEAFF.

This clonotype was observed a handful of times. The chain couples TRBV3-1 to TRBJ2-2; D is ambiguous. Germline assignment: CDR1 LGHDT and CDR2 YNNKEL (reference sequence). V gave up 4 bases and J gave up 6 bases, with 12 bases separating them. CDR3 length: 14 residues. The CDR3 DNA sequence: TGTGCCAGCAGCCTAGGGATCCCACCCGGGGAGCTGTTTTTT. Translated, it gives CASSLGIPPGELFF.

This clonotype was found a few times. V gene TRBV18 combines with J gene TRBJ1-5, with D possibly matching TRBD1 (5 bases). The CDR3 extends over 15 amino acids. Germline CDR1 reads KGHSH; CDR2 reads LQKENI. Trimming took off 3 bases at V and 3 bases at J, with 12 bases between the two ends. The CDR3 sequence is CASSPWGDSNQPQHF. In nucleotides, the CDR3 is TGTGCCAGCTCACCCTGGGGGGACTCCAATCAGCCCCAGCATTTT.

The chain has TRBV20-1 and TRBJ1-1, with D maybe TRBD1 (5 bases). The length of the CDR3 is 15 residues. Per the germline V gene, CDR1 is DFQATT and CDR2 is SNEGSKA (reference sequence). V lost 1 base and J lost 2, with 14 bases in between. The CDR3 loop reads CSARVAGRINTEAFF. DNA for the CDR3: TGCAGTGCTAGAGTCGCGGGACGGATAAACACTGAAGCTTTCTTT.

This clonotype was recorded at least ten times. The V gene is TRBV19, the J gene TRBJ2-7; D not certain. The ends were cut back, 3 bases at V and 4 bases at J, with 10 bases in the middle. The CDR3 contains 13 residues. Germline CDR1 LNHDA, CDR2 SQIVND (reference sequence). The CDR3 here is CASSISTGYEQYF. CDR3 bases: TGTGCCAGTAGTATCTCTACGGGTTACGAGCAGTACTTC.

The rearrangement links TRBV28 to TRBJ1-2, with a tentative D call TRBD1 (6 bases). Trimming took off 6 bases at V and 4 bases at J, with 15 bases between the two ends. Per the germline V gene, CDR1 is MDHEN and CDR2 is SYDVKM. There are 14 residues in the CDR3. CDR3 DNA: TGTGCCAGCAGATTGTTGGACAGAACCTATGGCTACACCTTC. Its protein is CASRLLDRTYGYTF.

This clonotype turned up a few times. This rearrangement joins TRBV3-1 to TRBJ2-1; 9 bases map to TRBD2. J lost 9 bases, V lost 0 bases, and 9 bases had no gene match. CDR3 length: 16 amino acids. The germline gives CDR1 LGHDT, CDR2 YNNKEL (reference sequence). CDR3 sequence (DNA): TGTGCCAGCAGCCAAGATCAGGGGCGGGGGGGCCGTGAGCAGTTCTTC. It codes for CASSQDQGRGGREQFF.

This clonotype was counted at least ten times. The V gene is TRBV7-2, the J gene TRBJ2-6; D unclear. The CDR3 sequence is 18 residues long. With 0 bases removed from V and 0 bases from J, the gap between germline ends came to 12 bases. Germline V gives CDR1 SGHTA, CDR2 FQGNSA. The CDR3 reads CASSLARTTLSGANVLTF. CDR3 nucleotide sequence: TGTGCCAGCAGCTTAGCGCGTACTACCCTCTCTGGGGCCAACGTCCTGACTTTC.

This clonotype was picked up a small number of times. V and J are TRBV9 and TRBJ1-5, with unresolved D. The CDR3 extends over 14 amino acids. Germline CDR1 SGDLS, CDR2 YYNGEE. Trimming shortened V by 3 bases and J by 7 bases, and 14 bases separated the two germline ends. The CDR3 nucleotides read TGTGCCAGCAGCGCATCCTCCGGGCCCCAGCCCCAGCATTTT. Translating it yields CASSASSGPQPQHF.

This clonotype has ten or more counts. The rearrangement links TRBV7-2 to TRBJ2-7; 10 nucleotides agree with TRBD2. V lost 5 bases, J lost 4 bases, and 14 bases stayed unmatched. The germline V gene has CDR1 SGHTA and CDR2 FQGNSA. This CDR3 spans 17 amino acids. In DNA form, the CDR3 reads TGTGCCAGCAGCACGAGCGGGGGGGCAGGTGGGGTGTACGAGCAGTACTTC. Its protein is CASSTSGGAGGVYEQYF.

There are many counts of this clonotype. The CDR3 is CSARGSGGGRNEQFF. CDR3 nucleotide sequence: TGCAGTGCTAGAGGGTCTGGCGGGGGGCGGAATGAGCAGTTCTTC. This chain joins TRBV20-1 and TRBJ2-1; 8 bases fit TRBD2. This CDR3 is 15 amino acids long. V shed 1 base, J shed 7 bases, and the junction held 9 bases outside the gene matches. The germline V gene encodes CDR1 DFQATT and CDR2 SNEGSKA (reference sequence).

The sample holds a few counts of this clonotype. This sequence joins TRBV7-9 and TRBJ1-1, with a weak D call TRBD1 (5 bases). The CDR3 consists of 16 residues. Trimming removed 6 bases at V and 4 bases at J, with 21 bases between. The germline V gene has CDR1 SEHNR and CDR2 FQNEAQ (reference sequence). The CDR3 loop is CASRPRQSGTGTEAFF. CDR3 nucleotide sequence: TGTGCCAGCAGGCCTAGACAGTCGGGGACGGGCACTGAAGCTTTCTTT.

There are many counts of this clonotype. The rearrangement joins TRBV20-1 to TRBJ2-1; 8 bases align to TRBD1. The germline gives CDR1 DFQATT, CDR2 SNEGSKA (reference sequence). Unmatched junction bases numbered 8, after V lost 3 bases and J lost 7 bases. This CDR3 region has 14 residues. CDR3 DNA: TGCAGTGCTAGCCTGACAGGGGATAGGAATGAGCAGTTCTTC. Protein: CSASLTGDRNEQFF.

Only a few counts were recorded for this clonotype. This rearrangement joins TRBV7-2 to TRBJ1-2; 10 bases map to TRBD1. Germline V gene lookup returns CDR1 SGHTA and CDR2 FQGNSA. This CDR3 comprises 14 residues. J gave up 4 bases and V 3 bases, and 2 bases lay outside the gene matches. CDR3: CASSFDRGPYGYTF. The CDR3 DNA reads as TGTGCCAGCAGCTTCGACAGGGGGCCCTATGGCTACACCTTC.

This clonotype was observed at least ten times. This chain connects TRBV5-1 to TRBJ1-1; maybe TRBD1 (6 bases). This CDR3 has 15 residues. Trimming left V 2 bases short and J 0 bases short, with 11 bases between. CDR1 and CDR2 from the germline V gene are SGHRS and YFSETQ. CDR3 amino acids: CASSFRQDLNTEAFF. CDR3 bases: TGCGCCAGCAGCTTTAGACAGGACCTGAACACTGAAGCTTTCTTT. Variable domain in full (rest from reference TRBV5-1 and TRBJ1-1): KAGVTQTPRYLIKTRGQQVTLSCSPISGHRSVSWYQQTPGQGLQFLFEYFSETQRNKGNFPGRFSGRQFSNSRSEMNVSTLELGDSALYLCASSFRQDLNTEAFFGQGTRLTVV.

In its sample, this clonotype was seen many times. This chain joins TRBV24-1 and TRBJ1-5; D unresolved. The CDR3 sequence is 14 residues long. Trimming took off 0 bases at V and 4 bases at J, with 6 bases between the two ends. Germline V gene data show CDR1 as KGHDR and CDR2 as SFDVKD. In DNA form, the CDR3 reads TGTGCCACCAGTGATTTGTGGAGGAATCAGCCCCAGCATTTT. Translation: CATSDLWRNQPQHF.

The chain has TRBV6-1 and TRBJ2-5; the D gene is possibly TRBD2 (7 bases). V dropped 6 bases and J dropped 5 bases, with 16 bases sitting between them. The CDR3 sequence is 14 residues long. The germline V gene encodes CDR1 MNHNS and CDR2 SASEGT. The CDR3 region has the DNA TGTGCCAGCAGCCTAAGGGGGGGAGGCGAGACCCAGTACTTC. This encodes CASSLRGGGETQYF.

This chain connects TRBV7-9 to TRBJ1-4; possible D gene TRBD1, 5 bases. The CDR3 extends over 14 amino acids. Germline CDR1 is SEHNR and CDR2 is FQNEAQ (reference sequence). V lost 5 bases to trimming and J lost 5 bases, with 12 bases between them. The CDR3: CASSRLGGNEKLFF. CDR3 DNA sequence: TGTGCCAGCAGCCGTTTGGGGGGGAATGAAAAACTGTTTTTT.

The rearrangement joins TRBV5-1 to TRBJ1-6; maybe TRBD1 (6 bases). The CDR3 length is 15 residues. Germline V gene sequence: CDR1 SGHRS, CDR2 YFSETQ. Between the trimmed V and J ends, which lost 2 bases and 9 bases, there was a span of 15 bases. CDR3 protein: CASSLVTGRGSPLHF. The DNA for the CDR3 is TGCGCCAGCAGCTTAGTTACAGGGAGGGGTTCACCCCTCCACTTT. The complete variable domain, with remaining parts taken from reference TRBV5-1 and TRBJ1-6, reads KAGVTQTPRYLIKTRGQQVTLSCSPISGHRSVSWYQQTPGQGLQFLFEYFSETQRNKGNFPGRFSGRQFSNSRSEMNVSTLELGDSALYLCASSLVTGRGSPLHFGNGTRLTVT.

Details on this clonotype: The junction does not match germline at one end; this may be a read error. The chain recombines TRBV20-1 with TRBJ1-6; 8 bases are a match to TRBD1. Germline V CDR1 and CDR2: DFQATT, SNEGSKA (reference sequence). CDR3 length: 12 residues. The CDR3 loop reads CSARAGTGLRGF. DNA of the CDR3: TGCAGTGCTAGAGCCGGGACAGGCCTCAGAGGATTT.